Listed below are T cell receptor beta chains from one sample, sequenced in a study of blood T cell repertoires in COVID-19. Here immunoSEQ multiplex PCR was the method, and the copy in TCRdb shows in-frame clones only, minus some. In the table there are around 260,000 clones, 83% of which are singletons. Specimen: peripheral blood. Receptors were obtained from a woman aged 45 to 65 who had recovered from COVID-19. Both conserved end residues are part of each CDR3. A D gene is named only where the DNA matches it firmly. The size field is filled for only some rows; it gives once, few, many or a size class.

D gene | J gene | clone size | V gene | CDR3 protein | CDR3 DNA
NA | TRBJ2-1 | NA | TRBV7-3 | CASSPRQAGEQFF | TGTGCCAGCAGCCCGCGACAGGCAGGTGAGCAGTTCTTC
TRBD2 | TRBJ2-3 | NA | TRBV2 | CASSASGRTDTQYF | TGTGCCAGCAGTGCTAGCGGGAGAACAGATACGCAGTATTTT
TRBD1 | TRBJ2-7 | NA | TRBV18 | CASAGTGGFEQYF | TGTGCCAGCGCCGGGACAGGGGGCTTCGAGCAGTACTTC
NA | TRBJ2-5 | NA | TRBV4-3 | CASSQDRETEFSGGRETQYF | TGCGCCAGCAGCCAAGATCGCGAGACGGAATTCAGTGGTGGGAGGGAGACCCAGTACTTC
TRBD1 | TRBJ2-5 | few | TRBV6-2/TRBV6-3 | CASSPGQGRSETQYF | TGTGCCAGCAGTCCCGGACAGGGCCGGTCAGAGACCCAGTACTTC
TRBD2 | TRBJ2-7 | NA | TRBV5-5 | CASSYSGTSGLYEQYF | TGTGCCAGCAGCTATTCCGGGACTAGCGGCCTTTACGAGCAGTACTTC
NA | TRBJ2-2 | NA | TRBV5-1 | CASSPSPGLVAGELFF | TGCGCCAGCAGCCCTTCCCCAGGGCTGGTCGCCGGGGAGCTGTTTTTT
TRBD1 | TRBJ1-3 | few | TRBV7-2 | CASSPQGASVGNTIYF | TGTGCCAGCAGCCCCCAGGGGGCTTCGGTCGGAAACACCATATATTTT
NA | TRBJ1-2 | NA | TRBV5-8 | CASSYRVEYGYTF | TGTGCCAGCAGCTACAGGGTTGAGTATGGCTACACCTTC
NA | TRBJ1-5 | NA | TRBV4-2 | CASSQGLLVSQPQHF | TGTGCCAGCAGCCAGGGCCTCTTGGTCAGCCAGCCCCAGCATTTT
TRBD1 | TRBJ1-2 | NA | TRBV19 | CASSTGQGQYFGYTF | TGTGCCAGTAGTACCGGACAGGGCCAATATTTTGGCTACACCTTC
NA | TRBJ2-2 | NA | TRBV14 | CASSHQRTTTGELFF | TGTGCCAGCAGCCACCAACGGACTACCACCGGGGAGCTGTTTTTT
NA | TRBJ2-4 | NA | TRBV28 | CASGEQTVAKNIQYF | TGTGCCAGCGGAGAGCAGACAGTTGCCAAAAACATTCAGTACTTC
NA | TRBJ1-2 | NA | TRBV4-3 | CASSEIGTSYGYTF | TGCGCCAGCAGCGAGATCGGGACATCTTATGGCTACACCTTC
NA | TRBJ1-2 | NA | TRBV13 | CASSSHTWGPDSGYTF | TGTGCCAGCAGCTCACACACGTGGGGGCCTGACTCTGGCTACACCTTC
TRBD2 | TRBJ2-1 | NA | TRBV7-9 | CASSPGTSGYNEQFF | TGTGCCAGCAGCCCAGGGACTAGTGGATACAATGAGCAGTTCTTC
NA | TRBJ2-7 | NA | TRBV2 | CASSPIGQGEQYF | TGTGCCAGCAGTCCGATCGGCCAGGGCGAGCAGTACTTC
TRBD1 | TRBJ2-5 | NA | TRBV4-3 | CASSQGDRAYGETQYF | TGCGCCAGCAGCCAAGGGGACAGGGCGTATGGGGAGACCCAGTACTTC
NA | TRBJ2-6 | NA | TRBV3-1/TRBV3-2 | CASSPPAKTGRGSGANVLTF | TGTGCCAGCAGTCCACCTGCTAAGACAGGTAGAGGCTCTGGGGCCAACGTCCTGACTTTC
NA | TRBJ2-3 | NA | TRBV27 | CASSPRRATDTQYF | TGTGCCAGCAGTCCCCGCAGGGCCACAGATACGCAGTATTTT
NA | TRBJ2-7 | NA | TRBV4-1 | CASSQDDTSYEQYF | TGCGCCAGCAGCCAAGATGACACTTCCTACGAGCAGTACTTC
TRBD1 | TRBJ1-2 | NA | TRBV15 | CATSTGNRGIYGYTF | TGTGCCACCAGCACCGGGAACAGGGGGATCTATGGCTACACCTTC
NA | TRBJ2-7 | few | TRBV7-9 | CASSLEMSSYEQYF | TGTGCCAGCAGCTTAGAGATGAGCTCCTACGAGCAGTACTTC
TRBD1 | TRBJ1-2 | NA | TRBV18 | CASSPPGQGSYGYTF | TGTGCCAGCTCACCTCCGGGACAGGGTTCCTATGGCTACACCTTC
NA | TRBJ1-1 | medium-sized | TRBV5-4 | CASSGTSRNTEAFF | TGTGCCAGCAGCGGGACAAGCCGGAACACTGAAGCTTTCTTT
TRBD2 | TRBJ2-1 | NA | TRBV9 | CASSLMGTSEYNEQFF | TGTGCCAGCAGCCTAATGGGGACTAGCGAGTACAATGAGCAGTTCTTC
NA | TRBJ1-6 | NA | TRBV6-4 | CASNPDPGNSPLHF | TGTGCCAGCAATCCGGATCCGGGTAATTCACCCCTCCACTTT
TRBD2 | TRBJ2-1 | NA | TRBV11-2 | CASSRSASGGDYNEQFF | TGTGCCAGCAGCCGATCGGCTAGCGGGGGGGATTACAATGAGCAGTTCTTC
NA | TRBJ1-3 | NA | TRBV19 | CASVRSEGNTIYF | TGTGCCAGTGTGCGGAGTGAGGGAAACACCATATATTTT
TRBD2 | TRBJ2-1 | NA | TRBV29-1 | CSVERLAGYNEQFF | TGCAGCGTTGAACGACTAGCGGGGTACAATGAGCAGTTCTTC
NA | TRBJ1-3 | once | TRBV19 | CASSMEIWPGNTIYF | TGTGCCAGTAGTATGGAGATTTGGCCTGGAAACACCATATATTTT
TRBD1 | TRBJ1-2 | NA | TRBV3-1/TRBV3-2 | CASSLGSGQGAGYGYTF | TGTGCCAGCAGCCTGGGGTCCGGCCAGGGGGCTGGCTATGGCTACACCTTC
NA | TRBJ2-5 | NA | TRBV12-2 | CASRLGKRAAEKETQYF | TGTGCAAGTCGCTTGGGTAAGCGGGCGGCGGAAAAAGAGACCCAGTACTTC
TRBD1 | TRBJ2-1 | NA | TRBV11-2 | CASSLVSGTGSYNEQFF | TGTGCCAGCAGCTTAGTCTCCGGGACAGGGTCCTACAATGAGCAGTTCTTC
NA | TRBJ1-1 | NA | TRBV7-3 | CASSFSGQLNTEAFF | TGTGCCAGCAGCTTTTCAGGACAGTTGAACACTGAAGCTTTCTTT
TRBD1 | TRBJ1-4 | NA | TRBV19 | CASRDPGQGSANEKLFF | TGTGCCAGTAGGGACCCGGGACAGGGGTCTGCTAATGAAAAACTGTTTTTT
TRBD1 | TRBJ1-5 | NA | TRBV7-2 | CASSPDRINQPQHF | TGTGCCAGCAGCCCGGACAGGATCAATCAGCCCCAGCATTTT
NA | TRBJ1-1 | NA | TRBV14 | CASSPSLNTEAFF | TGTGCCAGCAGCCCGTCCTTGAACACTGAAGCTTTCTTT
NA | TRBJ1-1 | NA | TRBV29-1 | CSVVRSPGDTEAFF | TGCAGCGTTGTTCGAAGTCCAGGGGACACTGAAGCTTTCTTT
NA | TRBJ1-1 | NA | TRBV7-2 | CASSPPGAGANTEAFF | TGTGCCAGCAGCCCACCTGGGGCGGGGGCGAACACTGAAGCTTTCTTT
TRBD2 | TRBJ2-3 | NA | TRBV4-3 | CASSQPGLGGDTQYF | TGCGCCAGCAGCCAGCCGGGACTAGGAGGAGATACGCAGTATTTT
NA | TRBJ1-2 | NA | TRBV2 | CASSEQGFGYGYTF | TGTGCCAGCAGTGAGCAGGGTTTTGGCTATGGCTACACCTTC
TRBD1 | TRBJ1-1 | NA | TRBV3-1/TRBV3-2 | CASSPTGSIEAFF | TGTGCCAGCAGCCCGACAGGGTCTATTGAAGCTTTCTTT
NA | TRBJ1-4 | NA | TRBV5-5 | CASSRIATNEKLFF | TGTGCCAGCAGCCGTATTGCAACTAATGAAAAACTGTTTTTT
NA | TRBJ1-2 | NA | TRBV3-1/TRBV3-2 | CASRLNSAQGYTF | TGTGCCAGCAGACTTAACAGTGCTCAGGGCTACACCTTC
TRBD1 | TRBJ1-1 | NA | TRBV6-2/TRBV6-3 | CASSFRGLLNTEAFF | TGTGCCAGCAGCTTCAGGGGGCTGCTGAACACTGAAGCTTTCTTT
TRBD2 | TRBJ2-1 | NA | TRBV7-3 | CASSSLAGGAEQFF | TGTGCCAGCAGCTCATTAGCGGGGGGAGCTGAGCAGTTCTTC
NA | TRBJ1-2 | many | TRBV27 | CASSLMGDYGYTF | TGTGCCAGCAGTTTAATGGGAGACTATGGCTACACCTTC
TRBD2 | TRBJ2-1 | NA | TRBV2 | CASRRLAGGNNEQFF | TGTGCCAGCAGACGACTAGCGGGGGGGAACAATGAGCAGTTCTTC
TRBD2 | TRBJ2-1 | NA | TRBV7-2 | CASSLARLAGALMDKEQFF | TGTGCCAGCAGCTTAGCGCGACTAGCGGGGGCCCTTATGGACAAAGAGCAGTTCTTC
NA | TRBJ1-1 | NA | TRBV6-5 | CASSSGTLEAFF | TGTGCCAGCAGCTCGGGAACTCTCGAAGCTTTCTTT